These T cell receptor beta chains were read from a single sample in a study of cytotoxic CD8 clonotypes in ibrutinib-treated CLL. TCRdb's copy holds only in-frame clones and misses some; the assay was immunoSEQ multiplex PCR. Among hundreds of thousands of clones listed, approximately 75% were seen once. The sample was PBMCs, taken after 12 months of ibrutinib treatment. The receptors were sampled from a human donor with chronic lymphocytic leukemia. Each CDR3 is given with its conserved first and last residue. The D gene is left open where the match is weak. Clone size is not always given. Where it is, it says once, few, many or a class for expanded clones.

.,TRBV7-6,TRBD2,TRBJ2-1,TGTGCCAGCAGCTCACCCCCTAGCGGGGGGGCCGGTGAGCAGTTCTTC,CASSSPPSGGAGEQFF
.,TRBV15,TRBD1,TRBJ1-1,TGTGCCACCAGCGGGGACAGCAATTCTGAAGCTTTCTTT,CATSGDSNSEAFF
.,TRBV28,TRBD1,TRBJ1-2,TGTGCCAGCAGTGGGACAGTTGATGGCTACACCTTC,CASSGTVDGYTF
.,TRBV28,.,TRBJ1-1,TGTGCCAGCAGTCCCCGGGGGATGAACACTGAAGCTTTCTTT,CASSPRGMNTEAFF
many,TRBV2,.,TRBJ1-2,TGTGCCAGCAGTGCGTCAGGGTATGGCTACACCTTC,CASSASGYGYTF
.,TRBV9,.,TRBJ1-6,TGTGCCAGCAGCCCCGACCCCCTTACGAGGGGAAGCCCCTATAATTCACCCCTCCACTTT,CASSPDPLTRGSPYNSPLHF
few,TRBV18,.,TRBJ1-6,TGTGCCAGCTCACCAGACCACGGGACAAGTTCACCCCTCCACTTT,CASSPDHGTSSPLHF
.,TRBV5-1,.,TRBJ2-5,TGCGCCAGCAGTTCCGGAGGACAGCGGGGAGAGACCCAGTACTTC,CASSSGGQRGETQYF
few,TRBV20-1,.,TRBJ2-5,TGCAGTGCTGGCGAAGTGACCCAGTACTTC,CSAGEVTQYF
.,TRBV2,.,TRBJ2-2,TGTGCCAGCAGTGAAGTTGTGGGAGCGAACACCGGGGAGCTGTTTTTT,CASSEVVGANTGELFF
.,TRBV7-9,TRBD2,TRBJ2-7,TGTGCCAGCAGCCCGGGACTAGCTAGGGAGCAGTACTTC,CASSPGLAREQYF
.,TRBV28,TRBD1,TRBJ1-1,TGTGCCAGCAGTTTAGAGGGGGCGTGGAACACTGAAGCTTTCTTT,CASSLEGAWNTEAFF
.,TRBV9,.,TRBJ2-7,TGTGCCAGCAGCGTAGGAGTAGGAGGAGGCTACGAGCAGTACTTC,CASSVGVGGGYEQYF
.,TRBV27,.,TRBJ2-6,TGTGCCAGCGGGTGGGGGAGAGGGGCCAACGTCCTGACTTTC,CASGWGRGANVLTF
.,TRBV11-1,.,TRBJ2-7,TGTGCCAGCAGCTTTCTATCGACAGGATCATCCTACGAGCAGTACTTC,CASSFLSTGSSYEQYF
few,TRBV5-1,.,TRBJ2-2,TGCGCCAGCAGGAACGTGATCACCGGGGAGCTGTTTTTT,CASRNVITGELFF
.,TRBV5-1,.,TRBJ1-1,TGCGCCAGCAGCACCAGGACCGAGAACACTGAAGCTTTCTTT,CASSTRTENTEAFF
.,TRBV11-2,TRBD2,TRBJ2-2,TGTGCCAGCAGCAACCAGCGGGGTTGGACCGGGGAGCTGTTTTTT,CASSNQRGWTGELFF
.,TRBV9,.,TRBJ2-7,TGTGCCAGCAGCGTAGCAGAGGGAAGGAGCCACGAGCAGTACTTC,CASSVAEGRSHEQYF